This entry lists 24 T cell receptor beta chains sequenced from one sample in a study of technical replicates of blood from four donors (dated by TCRdb to about 2017). The library was made by the immunoSEQ multiplex PCR assay. As stored in TCRdb, this immuneACCESS dataset retains in-frame rearrangements with V and J assigned. A fraction of the clones does not appear; measured against another copy, unresolved V genes explain less than half of the discrepancy, and the remainder lacks a known reason. This sample comprises about 78,000 clones, 85% to 95% of them detected only once. 0.41% of the sample is held by the ten biggest clonotypes. Sequencing was carried out using T cells isolated from PBMCs. Source of these receptors: a human donor in good health.

In this sample, this clone turned up once. This chain uses TRBV30 with TRBJ1-1; D unresolved. Germline V gene data show CDR1 as GTSNPN and CDR2 as SVGIG (reference sequence). The CDR3 has 15 residues. V lost 1 base, J lost 0 bases, and 12 bases lay in between. The CDR3 sequence: CAWSGWAVLNTEAFF. Written as DNA, the CDR3 is TGTGCCTGGAGTGGATGGGCTGTTTTGAACACTGAAGCTTTCTTT. Full variable domain (missing parts from reference TRBV30 and TRBJ1-1): SQTIHQWPATLVQPVGSPLSLECTVEGTSNPNLYWYRQAAGRGLQLLFYSVGIGQISSEVPQNLSASRPQDRQFILSSKKLLLSDSGFYLCAWSGWAVLNTEAFFGQGTRLTVV.

The CDR3: CASSLFPGGSTDTQYF. CDR3 DNA sequence: TGTGCCAGCAGCTTATTCCCGGGGGGAAGCACAGATACGCAGTATTTT. V is TRBV11-2 and J is TRBJ2-3, with 7 bases matching TRBD2. Per the germline V gene, CDR1 is SGHAT and CDR2 is FQNNGV. V shed 2 bases, J shed 0 bases, and the junction held 5 bases outside the gene matches. CDR3 length: 16 amino acids. The entire variable domain, with the rest obtained from reference TRBV11-2 and TRBJ2-3, is as follows: EAGVAQSPRYKIIEKRQSVAFWCNPISGHATLYWYQQILGQGPKLLIQFQNNGVVDDSQLPKDRFSAERLKGVDSTLKIQPAKLEDSAVYLCASSLFPGGSTDTQYFGPGTRLTVL.

V usage is TRBV5-6 and J usage is TRBJ1-2; the match to TRBD1 covers 10 bases. Germline values: CDR1 SGHDT, CDR2 YYEEEE. This CDR3 spans 14 amino acids. J gave up 4 bases and V 3 bases, and 3 bases lay outside the gene matches. The CDR3 spells CASSWDRGSYGYTF. CDR3 coding DNA: TGTGCCAGCAGCTGGGACAGGGGTAGCTATGGCTACACCTTC.

The rearrangement uses TRBV30 and TRBJ1-2; 9 positions agree with TRBD1. The V segment lost 3 bases and the J segment 8 bases; nucleotides outside the gene matches: 10. Looked up from germline, CDR1 is GTSNPN and CDR2 is SVGIG (reference sequence). There are 14 residues in the CDR3. The DNA for the CDR3 is TGTGCCTGGAGGACAGGGGGGGCCATACGGGGCTACACCTTC. This gives the protein CAWRTGGAIRGYTF.

The chain recombines TRBV5-6 with TRBJ2-7, with D perhaps matching TRBD2 (5 bases). This CDR3 has 14 residues. The germline V gene encodes CDR1 SGHDT and CDR2 YYEEEE. The V end was cut by 5 bases, the J end by 2 bases, with 14 bases between. The CDR3 reads CASRTVGETYEQYF. The DNA of the CDR3 is TGTGCCAGCAGAACCGTCGGGGAAACCTACGAGCAGTACTTC.

The V gene is TRBV6-5, the J gene TRBJ2-1, with 8 bases aligning to TRBD2. The CDR3 runs to 13 residues. Germline values: CDR1 MNHEY, CDR2 SVGAGI. V lost 7 bases, J lost 7 bases, and 6 bases stayed unmatched. This chain's CDR3 is CASTMSSGNEQFF. In DNA, the CDR3 is TGTGCCAGCACCATGTCTAGCGGGAATGAGCAGTTCTTC.

This clone was observed once. V and J are TRBV13 and TRBJ2-3; 13 bases match TRBD2. Losses at the gene ends were 1 base for V and 4 bases for J; bases not matched to a gene: 8. This CDR3 region has 18 residues. The germline V gene encodes CDR1 PRHDT and CDR2 FYEKMQ (reference sequence). CDR3 protein: CASSLDGLAGVGADTQYF. CDR3 coding DNA: TGTGCCAGCAGCTTAGATGGACTAGCGGGAGTGGGGGCAGATACGCAGTATTTT.

Points on this clone: This specimen includes other DNA sequences encoding the same CDR3. The rearrangement links TRBV6-5 to TRBJ1-1, with a weak D call TRBD1 (5 bases). The CDR3 sequence is 13 residues long. V lost 3 bases and J 5 bases, leaving 10 bases between the germline ends. Germline V lookup: CDR1 MNHEY, CDR2 SVGAGI. For the CDR3, the DNA is TGTGCCAGCAGTTATCCTGGGGGGACTGAAGCTTTCTTT. As protein: CASSYPGGTEAFF.

The CDR3 region has the DNA TGCAGCGTTTCGAGGACTAGTGATACTGAGCAGTTCTTC. The encoded protein is CSVSRTSDTEQFF. The chain joins TRBV29-1 to TRBJ2-1; 7 bases are shared with TRBD2. Germline V gene sequence: CDR1 SQVTM, CDR2 ANQGSEA. The CDR3 runs to 13 residues. With V trimmed by 5 bases and J by 9 bases, 10 bases remained unmatched.

This chain uses TRBV5-1 with TRBJ2-7; 9 bases fit TRBD2. Germline CDR1 and CDR2: SGHRS and YFSETQ. J lost 7 bases, V lost 3 bases, and 8 bases had no gene match. The CDR3 has 14 residues. The CDR3 DNA is TGCGCCAGCAGCTATGCAGGGACTAGCCCTGAGCAGTACTTC. It is translated as CASSYAGTSPEQYF.

This clone came up once. This chain uses TRBV6-1 with TRBJ1-4, with unresolved D. Germline V gives CDR1 MNHNS, CDR2 SASEGT. The V end lost 6 bases, the J end lost 8 bases, and 19 bases lay between the germline ends. This CDR3 is 15 amino acids long. The CDR3 DNA reads as TGTGCCAGCAGATCGCCCGGCGGGTCAAGGGAAAAACTGTTTTTT. Amino acid sequence: CASRSPGGSREKLFF.

This clone has a single count. V is TRBV11-2 and J is TRBJ2-7; 8 nucleotides line up with TRBD1. Germline CDR1 is SGHAT and CDR2 is FQNNGV. This CDR3 has 15 amino acids. V was pared by 4 bases and J by 2 bases, with 7 bases of the junction left unmatched. The CDR3: CASSYTGTGPYEQYF. The CDR3 DNA follows: TGTGCCAGCAGCTATACGGGGACAGGCCCCTACGAGCAGTACTTC.

This chain joins TRBV7-2 and TRBJ2-5, with 8 nucleotides matching TRBD1. The V and J ends lost 5 bases and 4 bases, in that order; junction bases with no gene match: 9. Looked up from germline, CDR1 is SGHTA and CDR2 is FQGNSA. The length of the CDR3 is 15 residues. This chain's CDR3 is CASSQKRTGLETQYF. The CDR3 nucleotides read TGTGCCAGCAGCCAGAAAAGGACAGGGTTAGAGACCCAGTACTTC.

The J gene is TRBJ2-1, the V gene TRBV7-9, with D possibly matching TRBD2 (6 bases). The V gene lost 8 bases and the J gene lost 3 bases, with 11 bases spanning the gap. CDR1 is SEHNR and CDR2 is FQNEAQ in the germline V gene (reference sequence). CDR3 length: 13 residues. For the CDR3, the DNA is TGTGCCAGCGCCGGGACTGACTACAATGAGCAGTTCTTC. This codes for CASAGTDYNEQFF.

The chain links TRBV14 to TRBJ2-5; possible D gene TRBD2, 6 bases. The germline CDR1 and CDR2 sequences are SGHDN and FVKESK. V lost 1 base and J 5 bases, leaving 11 bases between the germline ends. The CDR3 spans 14 residues. The CDR3 here is CASSQAGSWETQYF. In DNA form, the CDR3 reads TGTGCCAGCAGCCAAGCCGGGAGTTGGGAGACCCAGTACTTC.

The chain uses TRBV12-5 and TRBJ2-3; no firm D call. CDR1 is LGHNT and CDR2 is FRNRAP in the germline V gene. V lost 3 bases to trimming and J lost 2 bases, with 9 bases between them. The CDR3 runs to 14 residues. CDR3 in amino acids: CASGLGGYTDTQYF. The CDR3 DNA is TGTGCTAGTGGTTTAGGCGGATACACAGATACGCAGTATTTT.

Only one count was recorded for this clone. The V and J genes are TRBV6-1 and TRBJ2-7; D may be TRBD2 (7 bases). The germline V and J ends were trimmed by 7 bases and 2 bases, with 15 bases remaining between them. CDR3 size: 14 residues. CDR1 MNHNS and CDR2 SASEGT come from the germline V gene. CDR3 sequence (DNA): TGTGCCAGCACCTGGGGGGGGGCGGCCTACGAGCAGTACTTC. Amino acid sequence: CASTWGGAAYEQYF.

V and J are TRBV7-3 and TRBJ2-1; 9 nucleotides line up with TRBD2. Germline V gene data show CDR1 as SGHTA and CDR2 as FQGTGA. The CDR3 spans 15 residues. Trimming took 5 bases from V and 4 from J; bases not matched to a gene: 6. The CDR3 is CASSAASGIYNEQFF. The DNA for the CDR3 is TGTGCCAGCAGCGCCGCTAGCGGGATATACAATGAGCAGTTCTTC.

V usage is TRBV15 and J usage is TRBJ2-5; 13 bases line up with TRBD2. The V gene's germline CDR1 is LNHNV and CDR2 YYDKDF (reference sequence). V dropped 5 bases and J dropped 4; count of bases not matched to a gene: 4. The CDR3 length is 15 residues. CDR3 sequence: CATSWTSGRGETQYF. In DNA form, the CDR3 reads TGTGCCACCAGCTGGACTAGCGGGAGAGGAGAGACCCAGTACTTC.

V and J are TRBV7-3 and TRBJ2-3; 15 bases fit TRBD2. The ends lost 1 base at V and 5 bases at J; junction bases unmatched: 7. CDR3 length: 18 amino acids. Germline assignment: CDR1 SGHTA and CDR2 FQGTGA. The CDR3 region is CASSLRGLAGGEGDTQYF. CDR3 DNA sequence: TGTGCCAGCAGCTTAAGAGGACTAGCGGGAGGGGAGGGAGATACGCAGTATTTT.

With regard to this clone: An end of the junction differs from the germline gene, which may be a read error. The chain employs TRBV6-1 and TRBJ1-1; tentatively, D is TRBD1 (5 bases). The CDR3 consists of 14 residues. The germline V gene encodes CDR1 MNHNS and CDR2 SASEGT. CDR3 bases: TGTGCAAGCATCGGGACTTTGTTACAGACTGAAGCTTTCTTT. It encodes CASIGTLLQTEAFF.

The rearrangement uses TRBV6-1 and TRBJ1-5; a weak D match, TRBD1 (6 bases). The germline gives CDR1 MNHNS, CDR2 SASEGT. This CDR3 comprises 15 residues. Trimming took off 2 bases at V and 7 bases at J, with 15 bases between the two ends. CDR3 nucleotide sequence: TGTGCCAGCAGTGAATTACAGGGTCTCCGCCAGCCCCAGCATTTT. Its translation: CASSELQGLRQPQHF.

This rearrangement joins TRBV28 to TRBJ2-5; 12 positions agree with TRBD2. Germline V CDR1 and CDR2: MDHEN, SYDVKM. With V trimmed by 7 bases and J by 5 bases, 11 bases remained unmatched. CDR3 length: 16 amino acids. In DNA form, the CDR3 reads TGTGCCAGCAAAAAAAAACTAGCGGGAGGTCGGGAGACCCAGTACTTC. It encodes CASKKKLAGGRETQYF.

The chain combines TRBV7-9 with TRBJ1-1, with D possibly being TRBD1 (6 bases). CDR1 SEHNR and CDR2 FQNEAQ come from the germline V gene (reference sequence). V was cut by 4 bases and J by 5 bases, with 14 bases left in between. CDR3 length: 14 residues. The CDR3 loop is CASSSEGVGTEAFF. The CDR3 DNA reads TGTGCCAGCAGCTCCGAGGGGGTAGGTACTGAAGCTTTCTTT.